This TCR beta chain was sequenced in a study of blood T cell repertoires in COVID-19. Sequenced by immunoSEQ multiplex PCR; TCRdb stores in-frame clones only, minus some. The sample carries roughly 200,000 clones, 70% to 80% recorded once. The CDR3 totals 17 residues. Per germline, CDR1 SGDLS and CDR2 YYNGEE. The V end lost 0 bases, the J end lost 2 bases, and 16 bases lay between the germline ends. J is TRBJ2-3 and V is TRBV9; D may be TRBD2 (5 bases). Sequencing was performed on peripheral blood. The sequence derives from a man aged 50-59 years who had recovered from COVID-19. The CDR3 reads CASSVVGDPMSTDTQYF. DNA for the CDR3: TGTGCCAGCAGCGTAGTGGGAGATCCGATGTCCACAGATACGCAGTATTTT.